These 18 T cell receptor beta chains were all obtained from the same sample, sequenced in a study of blood T cell repertoires in COVID-19. Clones were read by immunoSEQ multiplex PCR, and TCRdb kept only the in-frame ones, dropping some. The table records some 15,000 clones, about 87% of them present only once. The specimen was peripheral blood. Every receptor here comes from a human donor in a cohort sampled during active COVID-19.

The rearrangement uses TRBV11-2 and TRBJ2-1, with 10 nucleotides matching TRBD1. Germline V CDR1 and CDR2: SGHAT, FQNNGV. The CDR3 covers 17 residues. Trimming removed 5 bases from V and 4 bases from J; junction bases left unmatched: 11. The CDR3 DNA is TGTGCCAGCAGCCCCCTAGTAGGACAGGGGGTGTACAATGAGCAGTTCTTC. This sequence encodes CASSPLVGQGVYNEQFF.

The chain employs TRBV28 and TRBJ1-5, with 8 bases matching TRBD1. CDR3 length: 17 residues. Germline assignment: CDR1 MDHEN and CDR2 SYDVKM. Trimming at V came to 3 bases and at J to 1 base, leaving 8 bases not matched to a gene. Written as DNA, the CDR3 is TGTGCCAGCAGTTTGGCAGGGGGCACGGGAAGCAATCAGCCCCAGCATTTT. This gives the protein CASSLAGGTGSNQPQHF.

The gene calls are TRBV30 and TRBJ2-7, with TRBD2 as a possible D gene (6 bases). CDR3 length equals 13 residues. Per germline, CDR1 GTSNPN and CDR2 SVGIG (reference sequence). V was cut by 6 bases and J by 5 bases, with 17 bases left in between. The CDR3 here is CACSGGVGHEQYF. As DNA, the CDR3 is TGTGCCTGCTCGGGCGGGGTCGGCCACGAGCAGTACTTC.

This rearrangement joins TRBV7-2 to TRBJ1-2; D possibly corresponds to TRBD1 (5 bases). V gave up 2 bases and J gave up 6 bases, with 22 bases separating them. This CDR3 has 17 residues. The germline CDR1 and CDR2 sequences are SGHTA and FQGNSA. The CDR3 sequence is CASSLILRTPKRNGYTF. CDR3 in DNA: TGTGCCAGCAGCTTAATCTTGCGGACACCGAAGAGAAATGGCTACACCTTC.

The rearrangement uses TRBV5-1 and TRBJ2-3; 10 nucleotides line up with TRBD2. CDR1 and CDR2 from the germline V gene are SGHRS and YFSETQ. The J segment lost 2 bases and the V segment lost 4 bases, leaving 7 bases of the junction unmatched. The CDR3 is made up of 16 amino acids. This CDR3 reads CASSQTGTSATDTQYF. The CDR3 nucleotides are TGCGCCAGCAGCCAGACCGGGACTAGCGCCACAGATACGCAGTATTTT.

The chain joins TRBV5-8 to TRBJ1-5; 7 bases fit TRBD1. J gave up 2 bases and V 4 bases, and 6 bases lay outside the gene matches. This CDR3 spans 15 amino acids. Germline V gene lookup returns CDR1 SGHTS and CDR2 YDEGEE. The CDR3 coding sequence is TGTGCCAGCAGCGGGGGACAGAAGGGCAATCAGCCCCAGCATTTT. This encodes CASSGGQKGNQPQHF. The full variable domain, its missing parts supplied by reference TRBV5-8 and TRBJ1-5, is EAGVTQSPTHLIKTRGQQATLRCSPISGHTSVYWYQQALGLGLQFLLWYDEGEERNRGNFPPRFSGRQFPNYSSELNVNALELEDSALYLCASSGGQKGNQPQHFGDGTRLSIL.

The chain uses TRBV6-5 and TRBJ1-1, with D perhaps TRBD1 (6 bases). There are 15 residues in the CDR3. Per the germline V gene, CDR1 is MNHEY and CDR2 is SVGAGI. Trimming removed 0 bases at V and 6 bases at J, with 14 bases between. In DNA, the CDR3 is TGTGCCAGCAGTTACTCGTGGGACACTTCTCCTGAAGCTTTCTTT. Its protein is CASSYSWDTSPEAFF.

The chain has TRBV30 and TRBJ2-3, with TRBD2 matching over 13 bases. This CDR3 has 15 amino acids. CDR1 is GTSNPN, CDR2 SVGIG, per germline (reference sequence). V shed 4 bases, J shed 7 bases, and the junction held 8 bases outside the gene matches. The CDR3 DNA reads as TGTGCCTGGATCAAACTAGCGGGGGGGCCAAATACGCAGTATTTT. Encoded protein: CAWIKLAGGPNTQYF.

The chain couples TRBV12-3 or TRBV12-4 to TRBJ1-1, with 10 nucleotides matching TRBD1. This CDR3 region has 13 residues. The junction had 1 base not matched to a gene; V was cut back by 5 bases and J by 4 bases. The CDR3: CASSRQGATEAFF. DNA of the CDR3: TGTGCCAGCAGTCGACAGGGGGCCACTGAAGCTTTCTTT.

V usage is TRBV29-1 and J usage is TRBJ2-5, with 8 nucleotides matching TRBD1. The germline V gene encodes CDR1 SQVTM and CDR2 ANQGSEA. V was pared by 6 bases and J by 4 bases, with 10 bases of the junction left unmatched. The CDR3 has 14 residues. The CDR3, as DNA: TGCAGCGTCAACCTCGGACAGGGTAGAGAGACCCAGTACTTC. Protein: CSVNLGQGRETQYF. The full variable domain, in which reference TRBV29-1 and TRBJ2-5 provide the parts outside the CDR3, is SAVISQKPSRDICQRGTSLTIQCQVDSQVTMMFWYRQQPGQSLTLIATANQGSEATYESGFVIDKFPISRPNLTFSTLTVSNMSPEDSSIYLCSVNLGQGRETQYFGPGTRLLVL.

The chain combines TRBV11-3 with TRBJ1-1, with D perhaps matching TRBD1 (5 bases). The CDR3 contains 13 residues. V shed 3 bases and J shed 6 bases, with 11 bases lying between them. Germline-derived CDR1 and CDR2 are SGHNT and YENEEA. The CDR3 loop is CASSLTVTAEAFF. CDR3 nucleotide sequence: TGTGCCAGCAGCTTGACAGTAACAGCTGAAGCTTTCTTT. The entire variable domain, with the rest obtained from reference TRBV11-3 and TRBJ1-1, is as follows: EAGVVQSPRYKIIEKKQPVAFWCNPISGHNTLYWYLQNLGQGPELLIRYENEEAVDDSQLPKDRFSAERLKGVDSTLKIQPAELGDSAVYLCASSLTVTAEAFFGQGTRLTVV.

The CDR3 DNA reads as TGTGCCAGCAGCTTAGCTGGACAGACCTACGAGCAGTACTTC. Protein sequence: CASSLAGQTYEQYF. This chain uses TRBV7-8 with TRBJ2-7; weak D call: TRBD1 (6 bases). Germline lookup yields CDR1 SGHVS and CDR2 FQNEAQ. V lost 0 bases and J lost 2, with 8 bases in between. The CDR3 length is 14 residues.

The V and J genes are TRBV5-1 and TRBJ1-3; 8 positions agree with TRBD1. CDR1 and CDR2 from the germline V gene are SGHRS and YFSETQ. CDR3 length equals 16 residues. Germline trimming cut 3 bases from V and 7 bases from J; bases unmatched to any gene: 12. The CDR3 protein is CASSYGKDRDFNTIYF. The CDR3 nucleotides read TGCGCCAGCAGCTACGGGAAGGACAGGGATTTTAACACCATATATTTT.

The chain joins TRBV4-3 to TRBJ1-2; D not certain. The CDR3 is 15 amino acids. V was trimmed by 0 bases and J by 4 bases, leaving 12 bases between them. The germline V gene has CDR1 LGHNA and CDR2 YSLEER. The CDR3 DNA follows: TGCGCCAGCAGCCAAGATGACGGGATTAGCTATGGCTACACCTTC. Its translation: CASSQDDGISYGYTF.

The chain links TRBV30 to TRBJ1-1, with 11 bases lining up with TRBD1. Germline V lookup: CDR1 GTSNPN, CDR2 SVGIG (reference sequence). Trimming took 3 bases from V and 4 from J; bases not matched to a gene: 7. The CDR3 is 15 residues long. The CDR3 sequence: CAWRDRDRGGTEAFF. Written as DNA, the CDR3 is TGTGCCTGGAGAGACCGGGACAGGGGGGGCACTGAAGCTTTCTTT.

As for this clone: Other DNA sequences in this sample translate to the same CDR3. This chain uses TRBV7-9 with TRBJ2-1, with D unresolved. V was clipped by 5 bases and J by 0 bases, with 11 bases between them. The length of the CDR3 is 15 residues. The germline gives CDR1 SEHNR, CDR2 FQNEAQ (reference sequence). The CDR3 here is CASSLSESSYNEQFF. The CDR3 nucleotides are TGTGCCAGCAGCCTCAGCGAAAGCTCCTACAATGAGCAGTTCTTC.

The chain couples TRBV9 to TRBJ2-3, with D unclear. Germline V gives CDR1 SGDLS, CDR2 YYNGEE. V lost 4 bases to trimming and J lost 4 bases, with 16 bases between them. The CDR3 extends over 15 amino acids. The CDR3 DNA reads as TGTGCCAGCAGCCTAGGCCGAAAGAGATCAGATACGCAGTATTTT. Encoded protein: CASSLGRKRSDTQYF.

As regards this clone: This specimen includes other DNA sequences encoding the same CDR3. V gene TRBV12-3 or TRBV12-4 combines with J gene TRBJ2-6; D call uncertain. V lost 4 bases, J lost 4 bases, and 5 bases lay in between. This CDR3 has 13 residues. The CDR3 bases are TGTGCCAGCAGTTCGTCCGGGGCCAACGTCCTGACTTTC. This translates into CASSSSGANVLTF.